This is a list of T cell receptor beta chains from one sample in a study of blood T cell repertoires in COVID-19. TCRdb's table, derived via immunoSEQ multiplex PCR, lists solely in-frame clones and lacks some. The repertoire holds some 280,000 clones, with approximately 86% as singletons. The sequencing input was peripheral blood. The receptors shown here come from a woman in her fifties or sixties with active or convalescent COVID-19. Both conserved end residues are part of each CDR3. The D gene is left open where the match is weak. Clone size is not always given. Where it is, it says once, few, many or a class for expanded clones.

. | . | TRBJ1-4 | TRBV4-1 | TGCGCCAGCAGCCCTAAGAATTTGGGAGCTAATGAAAAACTGTTTTTT | CASSPKNLGANEKLFF
. | TRBD1 | TRBJ1-2 | TRBV2 | TGTGCCAGCAGGGCCGGGACAGGGTCCGGCTACACCTTC | CASRAGTGSGYTF
. | TRBD2 | TRBJ2-1 | TRBV6-5 | TGTGCCAGCTCCTATTATAGCGGGAGCCGCTATGAGCAGTTCTTC | CASSYYSGSRYEQFF
. | . | TRBJ1-5 | TRBV10-3 | TGTGCCATCAGTGAGTCGGTAGTCCCAGGGGGCAATCAGCCCCAGCATTTT | CAISESVVPGGNQPQHF
. | . | TRBJ1-2 | TRBV11-2 | TGTGCCAGCAGACCCCTAGCAGGAAGGGACTATGGCTACACCTTC | CASRPLAGRDYGYTF
. | . | TRBJ2-7 | TRBV7-9 | TGTGCCAGCAGCCCCCGACAGTTGAACTACGAGCAGTACTTC | CASSPRQLNYEQYF
. | . | TRBJ1-3 | TRBV28 | TGTGCCAGCAGTTTATGGACAGAGCTCTCTGGAAACACCATATATTTT | CASSLWTELSGNTIYF
. | . | TRBJ2-7 | TRBV14 | TGTGCCAGCAGCCCTTTCGGTAGCCAAACATCCTACGAGCAGTACTTC | CASSPFGSQTSYEQYF
. | . | TRBJ1-3 | TRBV2 | TGTGCCAGCAATCCGGACAGCTCTGGAAACACCATATATTTT | CASNPDSSGNTIYF
. | TRBD2 | TRBJ2-2 | TRBV9 | TGTGCCAGCAGCGTAGTAAAGGGGGGACTAGCGGGTAACACCGGGGAGCTGTTTTTT | CASSVVKGGLAGNTGELFF
. | TRBD1 | TRBJ2-3 | TRBV4-2 | TGTGCCAGCAGCCAAGAACCGGGACAGGGGGCGGATACGCAGTATTTT | CASSQEPGQGADTQYF
. | TRBD2 | TRBJ2-7 | TRBV19 | TGTGCCAGTAGTATTACGGGAGGAGCCTACGAGCAGTACTTC | CASSITGGAYEQYF
. | . | TRBJ1-4 | TRBV7-6 | TGTGCCAGCAGCCTCTTCGTACGGGGGGCTCATGAAAAACTGTTTTTT | CASSLFVRGAHEKLFF
. | . | TRBJ2-1 | TRBV4-2 | TGTGCCAGCAGCCAAGTAGCACAGGTCCTGTACAATGAGCAGTTCTTC | CASSQVAQVLYNEQFF
once | TRBD1 | TRBJ1-1 | TRBV2 | TGTGCCAGCAGACAGGGGGCGAGAACTGAAGCTTTCTTT | CASRQGARTEAFF
. | TRBD1 | TRBJ1-1 | TRBV6-5 | TGTGCCAGCTCGAGGGGGCTTATGAACACTGAAGCTTTCTTT | CASSRGLMNTEAFF
. | . | TRBJ2-2 | TRBV12-3/TRBV12-4 | TGTGCCAGCAGCCCCGGGGAGACCGGGGAGCTGTTTTTT | CASSPGETGELFF
once | . | TRBJ1-1 | TRBV11-2 | TGTGCCAGCACCCAGGACCCGGCAGGGAAGAACACTGAAGCTTTCTTT | CASTQDPAGKNTEAFF
. | TRBD2 | TRBJ2-3 | TRBV6-1 | TGTGCCAGCAGTGAAGTTGGGACTAGCGGGCAGTATTTT | CASSEVGTSGQYF
. | . | TRBJ1-2 | TRBV27 | TGTGCCAGCAGTTTATCGGGGGGGCTCAGCTACACCTTC | CASSLSGGLSYTF
. | TRBD1 | TRBJ1-5 | TRBV6-1 | TGTGCCAGCAGTGGGGGGACAGGGCCGAGAAGCAATCAGCCCCAGCATTTT | CASSGGTGPRSNQPQHF
. | TRBD2 | TRBJ2-7 | TRBV4-2 | TGTGCCAGCAGCCAAGATCGGCTTAGCGGGAGGGAGCAGTACTTC | CASSQDRLSGREQYF
. | TRBD1 | TRBJ2-1 | TRBV11-3 | TGTGCCAGCAGCGCCGGGACAGGCTCCTACAATGAGCAGTTCTTC | CASSAGTGSYNEQFF
. | . | TRBJ1-2 | TRBV4-2 | TGTGCCAGCTCGGGAGGGGCCAGAGCTAACTATGGCTACACCTTC | CASSGGARANYGYTF
once | TRBD2 | TRBJ2-1 | TRBV18 | TGTGCCAGCTCACCGACGGGGACTACCTACAATGAGCAGTTCTTC | CASSPTGTTYNEQFF
. | . | TRBJ2-2 | TRBV9 | TGTGCCAGCAGCGTAGCTCGCGACACCGGGGAGCTGTTTTTT | CASSVARDTGELFF
. | . | TRBJ2-7 | TRBV5-5 | TGTGCCAGCAGCTCCCGCAGGGGGGATGGATACGAGCAGTACTTC | CASSSRRGDGYEQYF
. | TRBD1 | TRBJ1-2 | TRBV6-5 | TGTGCCATATCTACCGGGACAGGTGGCGGCTACACCTTC | CAISTGTGGGYTF
. | . | TRBJ1-2 | TRBV18 | TGTGCCAGCTCACCCCTGCGAGACCGACACTTGGACTATGGCTACACCTTC | CASSPLRDRHLDYGYTF
. | . | TRBJ1-2 | TRBV4-1 | TGCGCCAGCAGCCTCGACAGCCCCCCTATCTATGGCTACACCTTC | CASSLDSPPIYGYTF
. | . | TRBJ1-6 | TRBV5-6 | TGTGCCAGCAGCTTGACAGGGATTCAGGAAATCCTCCACTTT | CASSLTGIQEILHF
. | . | TRBJ1-3 | TRBV14 | TGTGCCAGCAGCCAAGCACAGGGACCTGGAAACACCATATATTTT | CASSQAQGPGNTIYF
. | . | TRBJ2-1 | TRBV18 | TGTGCCAGCTCACCAGCGCTAGCTGATGAGCAGTTCTTC | CASSPALADEQFF
. | . | TRBJ2-7 | TRBV5-1 | TGCGCCAGCAGCTCGGCCCCGAGGGACTCCTACGAGCAGTACTTC | CASSSAPRDSYEQYF
. | TRBD2 | TRBJ2-3 | TRBV6-2/TRBV6-3 | TGTGCCAGCAGTTACCCCAATACCGGGACTAGCGGGAGCACAGATACGCAGTATTTT | CASSYPNTGTSGSTDTQYF
. | . | TRBJ2-1 | TRBV6-2/TRBV6-3 | TGTGCCAGCAGCCTGGGACTTTACAATGAGCAGTTCTTC | CASSLGLYNEQFF
. | . | TRBJ1-1 | TRBV2 | TGTGCCAGCAGTGAAGTACAGGCGAACACTGAAGCTTTCTTT | CASSEVQANTEAFF
once | . | TRBJ1-4 | TRBV6-5 | TGTGCCAGCAGAAGGGGACCGGGGGATGAAAAACTGTTTTTT | CASRRGPGDEKLFF
. | . | TRBJ2-1 | TRBV27 | TGTGCCAGCAGTGGGCTAGCGAACTACAATGAGCAGTTCTTC | CASSGLANYNEQFF
. | TRBD1 | TRBJ2-2 | TRBV20-1 | TGCAGTGCTAGTGATCGGGACAGGGCTTTCGGGGAGCTGTTTTTT | CSASDRDRAFGELFF
. | TRBD2 | TRBJ2-2 | TRBV5-1 | TGCGCCAGCAGCTCCCTAGCGGGAGCCGGGGAGCTGTTTTTT | CASSSLAGAGELFF
. | . | TRBJ1-2 | TRBV19 | TGTGCCAGTAGTATGCGGGGATATGGCTACACCTTC | CASSMRGYGYTF
. | . | TRBJ2-5 | TRBV11-2 | TGTGCCAGCAGCTTGACAGGGAGGCGGGAGACCCAGTACTTC | CASSLTGRRETQYF
. | . | TRBJ1-1 | TRBV6-5 | TGTGCCAGCAGTCACAACGAGGGCACTGAAGCTTTCTTT | CASSHNEGTEAFF
once | . | TRBJ2-6 | TRBV29-1 | TGCAGCGCCAGGGGATCTGGGGCCAACGTCCTGACTTTC | CSARGSGANVLTF
. | . | TRBJ1-6 | TRBV5-1 | TGCGCCAGCAGCTTGACAGGGAAGAATTCACCCCTCCACTTT | CASSLTGKNSPLHF
. | . | TRBJ1-4 | TRBV5-5 | TGTGCCAGCAGCTTGGTTATCATCGGGTCCTCTAATGAAAAACTGTTTTTT | CASSLVIIGSSNEKLFF
. | . | TRBJ1-3 | TRBV15 | TGTGCCACCAGGCTATCCGGAAACACCATATATTTT | CATRLSGNTIYF
. | . | TRBJ2-5 | TRBV7-9 | TGTGCCAGCAGCAGAACGGGACTCACACAAGAGACCCAGTACTTC | CASSRTGLTQETQYF
. | . | TRBJ1-4 | TRBV18 | TGTGCCAGCTCATTCACCGGACAGACTAATGAAAAACTGTTTTTT | CASSFTGQTNEKLFF
once | TRBD1 | TRBJ2-6 | TRBV7-6 | TGTGCCAGCAGCCTTGTGTGGACAGGCGACCCTTCTGGGGCCAACGTCCTGACTTTC | CASSLVWTGDPSGANVLTF
once | . | TRBJ1-6 | TRBV4-2 | TGTGCCAGCAGCCAAGGTTCGACAGCCAATTCACCCCTCCACTTT | CASSQGSTANSPLHF
. | . | TRBJ2-1 | TRBV15 | TGTGCCACCAGCAGAGATGGGCAAGCCTACAATGAGCAGTTCTTC | CATSRDGQAYNEQFF